The clone carrying this T cell receptor beta chain was picked up many times. Its antigen is unknown. CDR3 length: 15 residues. The germline V gene has CDR1 KGHSH and CDR2 LQKENI. Deletions cut 2 bases from V and 6 bases from J, with 16 bases between. Method: immunoSEQ multiplex PCR; TCRdb's copy keeps in-frame clones and lacks some. The data show about 24,000 clones, none appearing only once, with approximately 4.8% held by the ten largest. This entry belongs to a study of T cells after posttransplantation cyclophosphamide. General study points: Blood and skin or GI T cell repertoires showed limited TRB overlap. Donor-recipient repertoire similarity was low at 1-2 months, rising over year one. TRB clonality was highly associated with recipient CMV seropositivity and reactivation.

This receptor was taken from a woman in her forties or fifties in good health, CMV-negative, and a related stem cell transplant donor. The sample consisted of PBMCs. V is TRBV18 and J is TRBJ1-1; D unclear. CDR3 residues: CASSPSVAGLAEAFF. The CDR3 DNA is TGTGCCAGCTCACCATCAGTGGCGGGTCTGGCTGAAGCTTTCTTT.